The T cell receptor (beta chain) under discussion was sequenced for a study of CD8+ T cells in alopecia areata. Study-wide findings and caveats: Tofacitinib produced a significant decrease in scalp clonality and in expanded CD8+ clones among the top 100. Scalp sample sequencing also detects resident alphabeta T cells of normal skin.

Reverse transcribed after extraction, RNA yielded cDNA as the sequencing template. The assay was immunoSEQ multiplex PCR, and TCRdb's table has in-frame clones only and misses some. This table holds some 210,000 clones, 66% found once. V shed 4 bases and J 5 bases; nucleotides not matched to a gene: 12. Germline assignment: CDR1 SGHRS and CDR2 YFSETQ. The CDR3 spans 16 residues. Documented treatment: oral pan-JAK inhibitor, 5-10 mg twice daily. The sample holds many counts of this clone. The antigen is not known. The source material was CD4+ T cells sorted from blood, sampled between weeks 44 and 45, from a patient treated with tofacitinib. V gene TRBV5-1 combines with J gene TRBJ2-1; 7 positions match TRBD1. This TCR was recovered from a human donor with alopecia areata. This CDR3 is CASSEDGQASHNEQFF. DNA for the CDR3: TGCGCCAGCAGCGAAGACGGACAGGCCTCTCACAATGAGCAGTTCTTC.